This TCR beta chain was documented in a study of long-term antiretroviral therapy in people with HIV. General observations from the study: Once patients were on ART, diversity went higher but still fell short of transplant donor controls. ART adherence, viral resistance and therapy changes went unrecorded.

The libraries were made with immunoSEQ v3.0 at survey level. Method: immunoSEQ multiplex PCR; TCRdb's copy keeps in-frame clones and lacks some. The table includes roughly 12,000 clones, 65% to 85% detected once. Trimming cost V 7 bases and J 0 bases, with 10 bases left between them. The CDR3 is 13 residues long. Germline values: CDR1 SGHDT, CDR2 YYEEEE. No fewer than two post-ART and no fewer than one pre-ART PBMC samples existed for each donor. Note on this clone: Antigen specificity is unknown.

This sequence joins TRBV5-6 and TRBJ1-1; D unresolved. The receptor was isolated from a man aged 40-55 years with HIV. The material sequenced was unsorted PBMCs, taken 3.4 years after starting antiretroviral therapy. As DNA, the CDR3 is TGTGCCAGCGGTTGGGCCTTGAACACTGAAGCTTTCTTT. Protein product: CASGWALNTEAFF. The entire variable domain, with the rest obtained from reference TRBV5-6 and TRBJ1-1, is as follows: DAGVTQSPTHLIKTRGQQVTLRCSPKSGHDTVSWYQQALGQGPQFIFQYYEEEERQRGNFPDRFSGHQFPNYSSELNVNALLLGDSALYLCASGWALNTEAFFGQGTRLTVV.